This is a list of T cell receptor beta chains from one sample in a study of monozygotic twins with inflammatory bowel disease. TCRdb re-called the 5' RACE reads and catalogs CDR3 proteins one per entry, DNA excluded. The sample has under 350,000 distinct CDR3 sequences. Source material: blood. The origin of the receptors is a human donor with ulcerative colitis or Crohn's disease, or a healthy co-twin of an affected twin (not recorded which). CDR3s include the opening cysteine and the closing phenylalanine or tryptophan.

V: TRBV6-1
J: TRBJ2-3
CDR3: CASSVARVGDTQYF

V: TRBV5-6
J: TRBJ1-5
CDR3: CASSNRDLTRNQPQHF

V: TRBV24-1
J: TRBJ2-3
CDR3: CATSDLADTQYF

V: TRBV21-1
J: TRBJ2-7
CDR3: CASSDRDRQYF

V: TRBV18
J: TRBJ2-7
CDR3: CASSPRALSGVSYEQYF

V: TRBV7-9
J: TRBJ2-4
CDR3: CASSGGGKNIQYF

V: TRBV7-2
J: TRBJ2-4
CDR3: CASSLKNIQYF

V: TRBV5-5
J: TRBJ1-2
CDR3: CASSLAWTGFDGYTF

V: TRBV18
J: TRBJ1-6
CDR3: CASSPPSGGYGNSPLHF

V: TRBV12-3/TRBV12-4
J: TRBJ1-5
CDR3: CASSLLPGDNQPQHF

V: TRBV20-1
J: TRBJ2-3
CDR3: CGAGSSRGPDTQYF

V: TRBV20-1
J: TRBJ2-1
CDR3: CSARLAGGEQFF

V: TRBV5-4
J: TRBJ1-3
CDR3: CASSQGPASGNTIYF

V: TRBV6-1
J: TRBJ2-1
CDR3: CATRDRGYYNEQFF

V: TRBV7-2
J: TRBJ1-6
CDR3: CASSPGRNYNSPLHF

V: TRBV9
J: TRBJ2-1
CDR3: CASSQLADNEQFF

V: TRBV3-1
J: TRBJ1-4
CDR3: CASSARAPNEELFF

V: TRBV5-6
J: TRBJ2-3
CDR3: CASSPLADHTDTQYF

V: TRBV19
J: TRBJ1-5
CDR3: CASSIQGQGSQPQHF

V: TRBV18
J: TRBJ2-5
CDR3: CASSPFLPGQGHQETQYF

V: TRBV20-1
J: TRBJ2-7
CDR3: CSAARQTYEQYF

V: TRBV11-1
J: TRBJ1-4
CDR3: CASSFIRQNLATNEKLFF

V: TRBV5-1
J: TRBJ2-1
CDR3: CASSFQQGINNEQFF

V: TRBV6-5
J: TRBJ1-4
CDR3: CASSYSGTREKLFF

V: TRBV21-1
J: TRBJ2-2
CDR3: CASKRGLWRFLTGELFF

V: TRBV27
J: TRBJ1-5
CDR3: CASSFWAGPQHF

V: TRBV6-1
J: TRBJ2-6
CDR3: CASSGPISGANVLTF

V: TRBV12-3/TRBV12-4
J: TRBJ2-4
CDR3: CASSSARIALAKNIQYF

V: TRBV7-8
J: TRBJ1-2
CDR3: CASSGNRDAYGYTF

V: TRBV18
J: TRBJ1-2
CDR3: CASTGDYGYTF

V: TRBV27
J: TRBJ1-3
CDR3: CASSPQGGGNTIYF

V: TRBV5-1
J: TRBJ1-2
CDR3: CASSSSTGSYGYTF

V: TRBV12-3/TRBV12-4
J: TRBJ2-5
CDR3: CASSLDGRQTQYF

V: TRBV6-2/TRBV6-3
J: TRBJ1-5
CDR3: CASSYVITGAGNQPQHF

V: TRBV6-5
J: TRBJ2-7
CDR3: CASSYSAALDYEQYF

V: TRBV5-5
J: TRBJ2-3
CDR3: CASSSNRRGTDTQYF

V: TRBV4-2
J: TRBJ2-7
CDR3: CASSQSRTSGTYEQYF

V: TRBV14
J: TRBJ2-2
CDR3: CASSPGLTRGGELFF

V: TRBV7-2
J: TRBJ2-1
CDR3: CASSTLGLSEQFF

V: TRBV19
J: TRBJ2-7
CDR3: CASSDRQATYEQYF

V: TRBV7-8
J: TRBJ2-4
CDR3: CASSLITEKNIQYF

V: TRBV7-2
J: TRBJ1-1
CDR3: CASSLVSTNTEAFF

V: TRBV19
J: TRBJ1-3
CDR3: CATAFRNTIYF

V: TRBV6-2/TRBV6-3
J: TRBJ2-7
CDR3: CASSYSTRGRKSSYEQYF

V: TRBV11-2
J: TRBJ2-2
CDR3: CASTRSMAGGPNTGELFF

V: TRBV12-3/TRBV12-4
J: TRBJ2-3
CDR3: CASRIQGGTDTQYF

V: TRBV5-4
J: TRBJ2-7
CDR3: CASRAHLSSYEQYF

V: TRBV7-2
J: TRBJ1-3
CDR3: CASSFLLSGNTIYF

V: TRBV2
J: TRBJ2-7
CDR3: CASRGLAGGVYEQYF

V: TRBV7-2
J: TRBJ2-7
CDR3: CASSPKWGGPYEQYF

V: TRBV12-3/TRBV12-4
J: TRBJ2-3
CDR3: CASSPGLRGPLRDTQYF

V: TRBV11-2
J: TRBJ2-1
CDR3: CASSPTAGGSYNEQFF

V: TRBV18
J: TRBJ1-4
CDR3: CASSRDSLATNEKLFF

V: TRBV9
J: TRBJ2-2
CDR3: CASSVVAGVTGELFF

V: TRBV24-1
J: TRBJ2-1
CDR3: CATSDAGTSGSIEQFF

V: TRBV20-1
J: TRBJ1-5
CDR3: CSANTPGSQPQHF

V: TRBV12-3/TRBV12-4
J: TRBJ1-5
CDR3: CASGQQGTKGAQHF